This entry describes one T cell receptor beta chain. Its antigen is not identified. Pregnant or lactating patients and those with other autoimmune diseases or uncontrolled infections were excluded. The sample originates from a study of Graves' ophthalmopathy and Graves' hyperthyroidism. Study-wide context: Calling hyperthyroidism stable required that no ophthalmopathy show up within 18 months of follow-up. Findings of the study overall: Forecasting of ophthalmopathy progression by the model achieved nearly 71% sensitivity and approximately 72% specificity.

The germline V gene has CDR1 SGHDT and CDR2 YYEEEE. V was trimmed by 8 bases and J by 5 bases, leaving 10 bases between them. This CDR3 comprises 12 residues. RNA served as the template for amplifying TCR beta CDR3 regions. HTBI-primed RT-PCR formed the first round, and a multiplex PCR formed the second. TCRdb fed the multiplex PCR reads into MiXCR, producing one record per CDR3 protein. The sample has approximately 1.2 million distinct CDR3 sequences; less than 45% are singletons. The chain employs TRBV5-6 and TRBJ1-4; no clear D. This receptor was taken from an adult man with Graves' hyperthyroidism. The specimen was peripheral blood or thyroid tissue (not recorded which). This CDR3 reads CASKGWNEKLFF. The CDR3 region has the DNA TGTGCCAGTAAAGGGTGGAATGAAAAACTGTTTTTT.